This TCR beta chain was identified during a study of chemoradiotherapy in HPV16-positive cancers. Whole-study results and caveats: Better recurrence-free survival went with HPV-responsive T-cell expansion in HPV16-positive patients. Non-HPV-specific T cells did not expand in tumors during treatment, whereas candidate HPV-specific clones and E7-related motifs did.

CDR1 SEHNR and CDR2 FQNEAQ come from the germline V gene (reference sequence). Trimming pared 5 bases from V and 0 bases from J, leaving 13 bases between. This CDR3 has 16 residues. Here immunoSEQ multiplex PCR was the method, and the copy in TCRdb shows in-frame clones only, minus some. Counted here are roughly 15,000 clones, around 74% occurring once; the ten biggest clones make up about 10%. A remark on this clone: The antigen remains undetermined.

This chain links TRBV7-9 with TRBJ2-2; D may be TRBD1 or TRBD2 (5 bases each). Sampling was done from a patient who underwent chemoradiotherapy. This clonotype was obtained from a human donor with HPV-associated anogenital cancer. The CDR3 DNA follows: TGTGCCAGCAGCCCAGCCGGGACGACGAACACCGGGGAGCTGTTTTTT. It encodes CASSPAGTTNTGELFF.